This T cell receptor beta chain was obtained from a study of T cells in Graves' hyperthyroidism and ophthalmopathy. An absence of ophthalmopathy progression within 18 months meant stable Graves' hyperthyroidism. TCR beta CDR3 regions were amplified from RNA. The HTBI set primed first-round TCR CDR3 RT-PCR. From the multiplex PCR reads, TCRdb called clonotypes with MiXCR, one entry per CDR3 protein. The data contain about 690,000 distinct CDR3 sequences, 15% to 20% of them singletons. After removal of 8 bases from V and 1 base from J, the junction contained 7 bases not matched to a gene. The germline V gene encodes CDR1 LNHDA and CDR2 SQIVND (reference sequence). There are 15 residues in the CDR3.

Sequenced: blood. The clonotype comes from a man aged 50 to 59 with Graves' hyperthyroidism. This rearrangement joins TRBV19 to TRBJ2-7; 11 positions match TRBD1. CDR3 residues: CASRRDRGASYEQYF. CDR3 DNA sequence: TGTGCCAGTCGCCGGGACAGGGGGGCATCCTACGAGCAGTACTTC.